This T cell receptor beta chain was documented in a study of T cell responses to AZD1222 COVID-19 vaccine. The CDR3 has 13 residues. Germline CDR1 and CDR2: LGHDT and YNNKEL (reference sequence). V was shortened by 4 bases and J by 1 base, with 5 bases between the two germline ends. The table came from immunoSEQ multiplex PCR; TCRdb's copy has only in-frame clones and leaves some out. The data show tens of thousands of clones, around 91% seen once. J is TRBJ1-5 and V is TRBV3-1 (or the pseudogene TRBV3-2), with no clear D. The sequence was collected from an adult in good health. Here the sequenced sample was peripheral blood, taken on day 0 of MenACWY control vaccination. As DNA, the CDR3 is TGTGCCAGCAGCCCCCGCAGCAATCAGCCCCAGCATTTT. Translated, it gives CASSPRSNQPQHF.